This is a list of T cell receptor beta chains from one sample in a study of blood T cell repertoires in COVID-19. The assay was immunoSEQ multiplex PCR, and TCRdb's table has in-frame clones only and misses some. The table has about 350,000 clones, 75% to 90% seen once. The sequencing input was peripheral blood. The receptors were gathered from a woman in her sixties or seventies with COVID-19, enrolled during active disease. CDR3s include the opening cysteine and the closing phenylalanine or tryptophan. The order of the fields is CDR3 protein, CDR3 DNA, D gene, J gene, V gene, clone size. D genes are given only for firm matches. Some rows mark clone size as missing; the rest say once, few, many or name a class of expanded clone.

CASSALFGGLNTEAFF,TGTGCCAGCAGCGCCCTCTTTGGGGGCCTGAACACTGAAGCTTTCTTT,.,TRBJ1-1,TRBV5-5,.
CASSLSYGTAYNEQFF,TGTGCCAGCAGTTTATCTTACGGGACAGCCTACAATGAGCAGTTCTTC,TRBD1,TRBJ2-1,TRBV27,.
CSASGGGAREQFF,TGCAGTGCTAGTGGCGGGGGGGCCCGGGAGCAGTTCTTC,TRBD2,TRBJ2-1,TRBV20-1,.
CSASPLVSTPANYGYTF,TGCAGTGCTAGTCCCCTAGTGTCTACCCCTGCAAACTATGGCTACACCTTC,.,TRBJ1-2,TRBV20-1,.
CASSYSVKPGTGEEAFF,TGTGCCAGCAGTTACTCCGTTAAACCCGGGACAGGGGAAGAAGCTTTCTTT,TRBD1,TRBJ1-1,TRBV6-2/TRBV6-3,.
CASSVLQGALTEAFF,TGTGCCAGCAGCGTACTACAGGGGGCCTTGACTGAAGCTTTCTTT,TRBD1,TRBJ1-1,TRBV7-9,few
CASSQTGTSGGEQFF,TGCGCCAGCAGCCAAACCGGGACTAGCGGAGGTGAGCAGTTCTTC,TRBD2,TRBJ2-1,TRBV4-1,.
CASSWGPGEEADTQYF,TGTGCCAGCTCATGGGGCCCGGGGGAGGAGGCAGATACGCAGTATTTT,.,TRBJ2-3,TRBV18,.
CASSQERGTNSPLHF,TGTGCCAGCAGCCAAGAACGAGGTACTAATTCACCCCTCCACTTT,.,TRBJ1-6,TRBV3-1/TRBV3-2,.
CASQASGANVLTF,TGTGCCAGCCAAGCCTCTGGGGCCAACGTCCTGACTTTC,.,TRBJ2-6,TRBV2,.
CASSVTGRGTEAFF,TGTGCCAGCAGCGTTACAGGGAGGGGCACTGAAGCTTTCTTT,.,TRBJ1-1,TRBV3-1/TRBV3-2,.
CASSLARTANEQFF,TGTGCCAGCAGCTTAGCGCGCACAGCCAATGAGCAGTTCTTC,.,TRBJ2-1,TRBV7-2,.
CASSMIGRTNEKLFF,TGTGCCAGTAGTATGATCGGGAGAACTAATGAAAAACTGTTTTTT,.,TRBJ1-4,TRBV19,.
CSTLGGPAGDTQYF,TGCAGCACTTTAGGGGGCCCTGCAGGAGATACGCAGTATTTT,TRBD1,TRBJ2-3,TRBV29-1,.
CASSPNPGQGESEQFF,TGTGCCAGCAGCCCCAACCCGGGACAGGGGGAGAGTGAGCAGTTCTTC,TRBD1,TRBJ2-1,TRBV14,.
CASSSAGTSGQETQYF,TGTGCCAGCAGCTCCGCCGGGACATCTGGCCAAGAGACCCAGTACTTC,.,TRBJ2-5,TRBV5-6,.
CASSMGTGYSYEQYF,TGTGCCAGCAGCATGGGTACAGGTTACTCCTACGAGCAGTACTTC,.,TRBJ2-7,TRBV5-5,once
CASSIRGGNTEAFF,TGTGCCAGTAGTATTAGGGGAGGGAACACTGAAGCTTTCTTT,.,TRBJ1-1,TRBV19,.
CASSYSGGASTGELFF,TGTGCCAGCAGTTACAGTGGGGGGGCCTCCACCGGGGAGCTGTTTTTT,.,TRBJ2-2,TRBV6-6,.
CASSWENRGNTEAFF,TGCGCCAGCAGCTGGGAGAACAGGGGGAACACTGAAGCTTTCTTT,TRBD1,TRBJ1-1,TRBV5-1,.
CASSATGKAFF,TGCGCCAGCAGCGCGACAGGGAAAGCTTTCTTT,TRBD1,TRBJ1-1,TRBV5-1,.
CASSQRVEAFF,TGTGCCAGCAGTCAGCGGGTTGAAGCTTTCTTT,.,TRBJ1-1,TRBV6-5,.
CASSLGLAGARWQYF,TGTGCCAGCAGCCTAGGACTAGCGGGGGCACGCTGGCAGTATTTT,TRBD2,TRBJ2-3,TRBV5-6,.
CASSRDRDNSEAFF,TGTGCCAGCAGCAGGGACAGGGACAACAGTGAAGCTTTCTTT,TRBD1,TRBJ1-1,TRBV9,.
CAGRGGQATYEQYF,TGTGCCGGGCGGGGGGGACAGGCGACCTACGAGCAGTACTTC,.,TRBJ2-7,TRBV2,.
CASSLVKGDRDKSYEQYF,TGTGCCAGCAGCTTAGTAAAGGGTGACCGGGACAAGTCCTACGAGCAGTACTTC,.,TRBJ2-7,TRBV7-9,.
CSVEEGTSYGYTF,TGCAGCGTTGAAGAAGGGACAAGTTATGGCTACACCTTC,.,TRBJ1-2,TRBV29-1,.